The present T cell receptor beta chain was sequenced within a study of graft-versus-host responses after intestinal transplantation. Germline-derived CDR1 and CDR2 are SGHNT and YYREEE (reference sequence). The V gene lost 0 bases and the J gene lost 3 bases, with 19 bases spanning the gap. The CDR3 is 17 residues long. Clones were sequenced by immunoSEQ multiplex PCR, and TCRdb holds only the in-frame ones, with some missing. There are 90,000 to 100,000 clones in the sample; about 82% occur only once, and approximately 1.5% lies in the top ten. The source was PBMCs, collected 255 days after intestinal transplant. This TCR was recovered from a human patient who received an intestinal transplant, so some T cells may come from the graft donor. V is TRBV5-4 and J is TRBJ2-7; D is unclear. Written as DNA, the CDR3 is TGTGCCAGCAGCTTGGCAATGGGCACAGATTTATACTACGAGCAGTACGTC. It codes for CASSLAMGTDLYYEQYV.